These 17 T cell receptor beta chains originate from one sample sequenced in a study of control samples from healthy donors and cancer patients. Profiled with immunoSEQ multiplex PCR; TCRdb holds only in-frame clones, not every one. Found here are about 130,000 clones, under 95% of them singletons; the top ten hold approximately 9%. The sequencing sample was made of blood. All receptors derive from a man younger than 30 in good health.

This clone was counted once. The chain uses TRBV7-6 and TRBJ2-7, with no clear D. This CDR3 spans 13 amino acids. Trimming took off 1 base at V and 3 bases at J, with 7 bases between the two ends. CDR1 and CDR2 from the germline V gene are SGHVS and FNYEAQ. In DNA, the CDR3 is TGTGCCAGCAGCTTAGACGGCGGCTACGAGCAGTACTTC. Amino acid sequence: CASSLDGGYEQYF. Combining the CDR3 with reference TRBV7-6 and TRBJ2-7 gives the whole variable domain GAGVSQSPRYKVTKRGQDVALRCDPISGHVSLYWYRQALGQGPEFLTYFNYEAQQDKSGLPNDRFSAERPEGSISTLTIQRTEQRDSAMYRCASSLDGGYEQYFGPGTRLTVT.

The CDR3 spells CASSLEQGSYNSPLHF. CDR3 coding DNA: TGCGCCAGCAGCTTGGAGCAGGGCTCCTATAATTCACCCCTCCACTTT. The rearrangement links TRBV5-1 to TRBJ1-6; TRBD1 might be the D (5 bases). The CDR3 extends over 16 amino acids. Per the germline V gene, CDR1 is SGHRS and CDR2 is YFSETQ. Trimming pared 0 bases from V and 0 bases from J, leaving 7 bases between.

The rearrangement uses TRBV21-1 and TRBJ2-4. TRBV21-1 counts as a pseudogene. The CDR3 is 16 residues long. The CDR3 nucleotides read TGTGCCAGCAGCCCTTCGGAATCGATAGCCAAAAACATTCAGTACTTC. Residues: CASSPSESIAKNIQYF.

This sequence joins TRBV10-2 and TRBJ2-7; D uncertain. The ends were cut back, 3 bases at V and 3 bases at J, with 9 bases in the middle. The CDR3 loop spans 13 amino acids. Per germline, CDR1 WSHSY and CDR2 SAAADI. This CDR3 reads CASSDGQYYEQYF. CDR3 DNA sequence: TGCGCCAGCAGTGATGGCCAGTACTACGAGCAGTACTTC.

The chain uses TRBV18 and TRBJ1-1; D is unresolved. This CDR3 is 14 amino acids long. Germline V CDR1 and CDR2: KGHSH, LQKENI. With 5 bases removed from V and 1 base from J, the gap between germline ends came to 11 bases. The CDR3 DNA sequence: TGTGCCAGCTCAAGGACTACGGGGAACACTGAAGCTTTCTTT. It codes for CASSRTTGNTEAFF.

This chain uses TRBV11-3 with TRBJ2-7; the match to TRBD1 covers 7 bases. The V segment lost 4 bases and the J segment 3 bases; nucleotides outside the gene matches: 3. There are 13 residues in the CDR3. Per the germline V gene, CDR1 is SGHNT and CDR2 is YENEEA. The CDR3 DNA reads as TGTGCCAGCAGCTCGCAGGGGGACTACGAGCAGTACTTC. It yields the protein CASSSQGDYEQYF. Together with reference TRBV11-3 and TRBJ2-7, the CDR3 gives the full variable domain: EAGVVQSPRYKIIEKKQPVAFWCNPISGHNTLYWYLQNLGQGPELLIRYENEEAVDDSQLPKDRFSAERLKGVDSTLKIQPAELGDSAVYLCASSSQGDYEQYFGPGTRLTVT.

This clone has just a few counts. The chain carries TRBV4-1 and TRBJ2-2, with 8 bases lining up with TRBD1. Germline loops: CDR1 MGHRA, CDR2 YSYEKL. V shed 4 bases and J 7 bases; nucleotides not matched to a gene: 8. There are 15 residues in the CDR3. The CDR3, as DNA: TGCGCCAGCAGCCCCTGGACAGGGATGGACGGGGAGCTGTTTTTT. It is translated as CASSPWTGMDGELFF.

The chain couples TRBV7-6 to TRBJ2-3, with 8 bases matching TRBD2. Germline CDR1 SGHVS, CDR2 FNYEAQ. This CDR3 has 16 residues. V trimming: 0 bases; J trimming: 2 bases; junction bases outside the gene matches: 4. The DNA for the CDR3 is TGTGCCAGCAGCTTAGCCCGGGGGGGCTTCACAGATACGCAGTATTTT. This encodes CASSLARGGFTDTQYF.

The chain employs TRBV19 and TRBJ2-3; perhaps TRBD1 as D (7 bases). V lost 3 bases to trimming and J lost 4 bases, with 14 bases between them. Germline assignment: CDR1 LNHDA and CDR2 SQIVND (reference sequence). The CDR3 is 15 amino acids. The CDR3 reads CASSIGQGGADTQYF. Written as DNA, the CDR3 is TGTGCCAGTAGTATTGGGCAGGGGGGCGCAGATACGCAGTATTTT. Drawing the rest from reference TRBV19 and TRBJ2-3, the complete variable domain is DGGITQSPKYLFRKEGQNVTLSCEQNLNHDAMYWYRQDPGQGLRLIYYSQIVNDFQKGDIAEGYSVSREKKESFPLTVTSAQKNPTAFYLCASSIGQGGADTQYFGPGTRLTVL.

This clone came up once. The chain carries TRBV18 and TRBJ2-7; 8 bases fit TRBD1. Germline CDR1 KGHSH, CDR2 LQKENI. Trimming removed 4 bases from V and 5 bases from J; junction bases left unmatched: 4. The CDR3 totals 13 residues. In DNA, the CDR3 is TGTGCCAGCTCACTGATACAGGGGGACGAGCAGTACTTC. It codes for CASSLIQGDEQYF.

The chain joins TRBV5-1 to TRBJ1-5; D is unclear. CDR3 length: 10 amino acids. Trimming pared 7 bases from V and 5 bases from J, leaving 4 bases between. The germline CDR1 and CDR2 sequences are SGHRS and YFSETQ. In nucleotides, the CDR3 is TGCGCCAGCCCGGATCAGCCCCAGCATTTT. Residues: CASPDQPQHF.

The CDR3: CASSSRTGGGYTF. For the CDR3, the DNA is TGTGCCAGCAGCTCCAGGACAGGGGGAGGCTACACCTTC. The chain employs TRBV7-8 and TRBJ1-2; 10 bases are a match to TRBD1. The CDR3 is made up of 13 amino acids. J gave up 8 bases and V 4 bases, and 4 bases lay outside the gene matches. Looked up from germline, CDR1 is SGHVS and CDR2 is FQNEAQ.

CDR3 residues: CASSLKGLSYEQYF. The CDR3 DNA sequence: TGCGCCAGCAGCTTGAAGGGACTATCCTACGAGCAGTACTTC. V usage is TRBV5-1 and J usage is TRBJ2-7; 7 bases agree with TRBD2. The V gene end was trimmed by 1 base and the J gene end by 1 base; junction bases not matched to a gene: 2. Germline assignment: CDR1 SGHRS and CDR2 YFSETQ. This CDR3 spans 14 amino acids.

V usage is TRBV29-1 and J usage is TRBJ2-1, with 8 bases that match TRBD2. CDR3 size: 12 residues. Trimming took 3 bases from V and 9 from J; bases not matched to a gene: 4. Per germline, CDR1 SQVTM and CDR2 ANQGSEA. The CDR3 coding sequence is TGCAGCGTTGATACAGCGGGGGTTGAGCAGTTCTTC. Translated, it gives CSVDTAGVEQFF.

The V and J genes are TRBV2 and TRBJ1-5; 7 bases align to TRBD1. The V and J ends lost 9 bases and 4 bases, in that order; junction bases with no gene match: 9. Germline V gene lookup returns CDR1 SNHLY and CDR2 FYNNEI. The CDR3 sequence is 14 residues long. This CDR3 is CASSRDSLNQPQHF. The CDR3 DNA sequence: TGTGCCAGTTCCCGGGACAGCCTTAATCAGCCCCAGCATTTT. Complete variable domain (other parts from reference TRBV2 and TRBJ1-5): EPEVTQTPSHQVTQMGQEVILRCVPISNHLYFYWYRQILGQKVEFLVSFYNNEISEKSEIFDDQFSVERPDGSNFTLKIRSTKLEDSAMYFCASSRDSLNQPQHFGDGTRLSIL.

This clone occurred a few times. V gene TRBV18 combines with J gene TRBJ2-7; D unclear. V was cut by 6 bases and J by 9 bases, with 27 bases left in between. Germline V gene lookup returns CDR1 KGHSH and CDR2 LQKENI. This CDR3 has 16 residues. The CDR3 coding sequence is TGTGCCAGCTCCCCAGGTGGCCTCGTACAAGGAACGGCGCAGTACTTC. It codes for CASSPGGLVQGTAQYF. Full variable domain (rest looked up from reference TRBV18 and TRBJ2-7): NAGVMQNPRHLVRRRGQEARLRCSPMKGHSHVYWYRQLPEEGLKFMVYLQKENIIDESGMPKERFSAEFPKEGPSILRIQQVVRGDSAAYFCASSPGGLVQGTAQYFGPGTRLTVT.

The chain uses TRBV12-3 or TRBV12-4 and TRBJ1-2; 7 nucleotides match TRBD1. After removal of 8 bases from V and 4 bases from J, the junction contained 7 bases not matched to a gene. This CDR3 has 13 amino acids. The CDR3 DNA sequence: TGTGCCAGCCGGGACAGCCAATTCTATGGCTACACCTTC. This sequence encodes CASRDSQFYGYTF.